The subject of this entry is one T cell receptor beta chain. Its antigen is currently unknown. The trim removed 3 bases at V and 4 bases at J, leaving 4 bases unmatched. CDR1 and CDR2 from the germline V gene are SGHDT and YYEEEE. The CDR3 has 14 residues. The PCR employed 60 Vbeta primers together with 13 Jbeta primers. The table came from immunoSEQ multiplex PCR; TCRdb's copy has only in-frame clones and leaves some out. This table holds some 150,000 clones, less than 90% found once. The sample comes from a study of cytomegalovirus exposure and HLA in healthy donors. The study, taken as a whole, reports: V- and J-gene trimming of TCR beta was linked (in a later analysis) to a missense DCLRE1C variant.

This TCR came from a man in his forties or fifties in good health and CMV-seronegative. The sequenced sample was PBMCs. V gene TRBV5-6 combines with J gene TRBJ1-5, with 7 bases lining up with TRBD1. CDR3 region: CASSSPTGNQPQHF. DNA for the CDR3: TGTGCCAGCAGCTCGCCGACAGGGAATCAGCCCCAGCATTTT.